The 6 T cell receptor beta chains in this list originate from one sample, sequenced in a study of identical twins. TCRdb re-called the 5' RACE reads with MiXCR, one entry per CDR3 protein. The table lists about 240,000 distinct CDR3 sequences, about 10% of them singletons. Sequences were obtained from memory T cells sorted from blood. The receptor set was obtained from a man over 45 in good health.

This clonotype was counted only a few times. This chain links TRBV20-1 with TRBJ2-7; 10 bases map to TRBD2. The CDR3 totals 15 residues. Germline V gives CDR1 DFQATT, CDR2 SNEGSKA (reference sequence). V shed 0 bases, J shed 5 bases, and the junction held 7 bases outside the gene matches. This chain's CDR3 is CSARDLSGRADEQYF. The CDR3 DNA follows: TGCAGTGCTAGAGATTTGAGCGGGAGGGCCGACGAGCAGTACTTC.

This clonotype was detected many times. The V and J genes are TRBV6-1 and TRBJ2-3, with D possibly called TRBD1 or TRBD2 (7 bases each). Germline-derived CDR1 and CDR2 are MNHNS and SASEGT. This CDR3 is 14 amino acids long. Trimming pared 6 bases from V and 7 bases from J, leaving 17 bases between. CDR3 protein: CASRHRGAGYTQYF. The CDR3 region has the DNA TGTGCCAGCAGACACAGGGGAGCGGGATATACGCAGTATTTT.

The chain employs TRBV18 and TRBJ1-1; 9 positions match TRBD1. CDR1 and CDR2 from the germline V gene are KGHSH and LQKENI. The CDR3 extends over 14 amino acids. J was trimmed by 5 bases and V by 5 bases; bases with no gene match: 6. CDR3 amino acids: CASSNRDRVTEAFF. CDR3 nucleotide sequence: TGTGCCAGCTCAAACCGGGACAGGGTTACTGAAGCTTTCTTT.

V and J are TRBV5-6 and TRBJ2-5; maybe TRBD2 (7 bases). Germline CDR1 and CDR2: SGHDT and YYEEEE. Trimming left V 0 bases short and J 5 bases short, with 14 bases between. CDR3 length: 15 residues. The DNA for the CDR3 is TGTGCCAGCAGCTTGGACGGCCGGGGGGCGGAGACCCAGTACTTC. Translated: CASSLDGRGAETQYF.

This clonotype was counted only a few times. The V call is TRBV7-2, the J call TRBJ2-3; no definite D call. The CDR3 sequence is 17 residues long. Germline loops: CDR1 SGHTA, CDR2 FQGNSA. Trimming pared 3 bases from V and 0 bases from J, leaving 16 bases between. CDR3 in DNA: TGTGCCAGCAGCTTCCTACCCGTCCCAACTAGCACAGATACGCAGTATTTT. This translates into CASSFLPVPTSTDTQYF.

In its sample, this clonotype was seen a few times. The chain carries TRBV12-3 or TRBV12-4 and TRBJ1-6; D is possibly TRBD1 (6 bases). V shed 4 bases and J shed 7 bases, with 8 bases lying between them. The CDR3 covers 13 residues. CDR3 in amino acids: CASSWTANSPLHF. The CDR3 DNA reads as TGTGCCAGCAGTTGGACAGCAAATTCACCCCTCCACTTT.